The entry that follows covers one T cell receptor beta chain sequence. This clonotype has more than one count but fewer than ten. Its antigen has not been determined. No base qualities exist here, and no much larger clone lies one base off it. RNA was extracted using the RNeasy kit, and about 0.45 to 1 ug of the RNA was reverse transcribed with random hexamers. The immunoSEQ multiplex PCR assay, which covers 54 Vbeta and 13 Jbeta segments, was used to amplify TCR beta CDR3 regions. To correct PCR amplification bias, a synthetic template baseline was used for both primer optimization and computational correction. In the source study's methods: Reads were annotated to V, D and J genes per IMGT and analyzed with immunoSEQ Analyzer, keeping only productive sequences. Clonality was calculated as one minus the Shannon entropy normalized by log2 of the number of productive unique sequences. For each patient and control, public and private clones were evaluated within the 100 most prevalent clones. Clones were defined as Susac-specific when absent from the healthy and MS cohorts, from approximately 970 published viral clones and from other ImmuneACCESS disease sequences. TCRdb reprocessing: public reads trimmed at Q25 with fastp, clones called with MiXCR, in-frame beta chains kept. One record per CDR3 amino acid sequence lists the most common genes and DNA. V and J calls and clone size were set by TCRdb, not the authors. For this sample there are a few hundred thousand distinct CDR3 sequences; 95% appear just once. In total, the top ten clones hold roughly 0.09% of the sample.

These data are taken from a study of CD8 T cells in Susac syndrome (dated by TCRdb to the late 2010s). General notes on the study: Repertoire sequencing was used to test whether CD8+ T cell activation and differentiation in Susac syndrome was antigen driven.

High-throughput TCR beta sequencing profiled peripheral blood CD8+ and CD4+ T cells from healthy donors, Susac syndrome patients and multiple sclerosis patients. Multiple sclerosis controls were treatment-naive patients with stable or active relapsing-remitting disease fulfilling revised McDonald criteria. Bulk CD8+ and CD4+ T cells were purified magnetically by negative isolation, whereas CD8+ TEMRA cells were enriched by FACS. Blood was collected in EDTA tubes and processed within 24 hours, with PBMCs isolated through density gradient centrifugation. PBMCs intended for TCR sequencing were cryopreserved in liquid nitrogen and thawed later in a water bath at 37 degrees C. The sorted or isolated CD4+, CD8+ and CD8+ TEMRA cells reached a purity of at least 90%. General study outcomes and caveats: The study acknowledged that relatively few individuals were included in the TCR sequencing and HLA analysis.

V is clipped by 9 bases and J by 0 bases, and the sequence between their germline boundaries is 9 bases long. Sequences ENHRY (CDR1) and SYGVKD (CDR2) are obtained from the germline V gene. Counted from cysteine to phenylalanine, this CDR3 has 14 amino acids. Only CDR3 DNA is held: 42 bases, read in frame from base 1. The receptor comes from a human donor with multiple sclerosis. The V gene is TRBV10-3 and the J gene is TRBJ2-6; the D gene assignment is ambiguous. The sample consisted of CD4+ T cells from PBMCs. The CDR3 protein sequence reads: CAIRLGSGANVLTF. The bases are TGTGCCATTCGGCTAGGCTCTGGGGCCAACGTCCTGACTTTC.